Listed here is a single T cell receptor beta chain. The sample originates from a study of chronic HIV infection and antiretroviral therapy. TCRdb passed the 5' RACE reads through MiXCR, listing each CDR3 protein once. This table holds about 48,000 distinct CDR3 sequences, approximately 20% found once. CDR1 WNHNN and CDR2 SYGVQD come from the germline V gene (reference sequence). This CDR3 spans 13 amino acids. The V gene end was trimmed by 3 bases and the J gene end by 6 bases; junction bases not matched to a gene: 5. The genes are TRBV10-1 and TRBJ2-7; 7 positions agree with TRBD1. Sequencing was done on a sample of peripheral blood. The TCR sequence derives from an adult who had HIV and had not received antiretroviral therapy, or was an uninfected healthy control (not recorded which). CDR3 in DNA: TGCGCCAGCAGTGACCTTCCAGGGGGCGAGCAGTACTTC. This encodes CASSDLPGGEQYF.